This T cell receptor beta chain was documented in a study of monozygotic twins with cystic fibrosis (dated by TCRdb to the early 2020s). A note on the overall study: Barcoded libraries were made from roughly 2.8 micrograms of fragmented DNA using about 14 PCR cycles. The study compared TCR beta repertoires within and between 16 monozygotic twin pairs with cystic fibrosis to assess genetic influence on V and J gene usage. Made up mostly of children and adolescents, the cohort included ten female and six male twin pairs ranging in age from roughly 2.0 to 40 years, with a median of about 10 years. On the day blood was drawn, the twins' weight-for-height and FEVPerc (FEV1 disease centile) were ranked against those of the roughly 1,100 cohort participants. Data for three of the twin pairs had already been reported earlier in a different context.

Study-level results and caveats: Nucleotide-identical clonotype sharing was significantly higher within monozygotic CF twin pairs than between unrelated CF individuals (P = 0.000026, Mann-Whitney). Simpson clonality was generally low (median about 0.009), suggesting a naive-dominated repertoire, with higher clonality in the most severely affected patients. Only a small cohort was studied, and no association of shared CDR3 numbers with age, concordance or disease severity was found. V gene usage was most similar to the co-twin for 13 of 16 pairs, and J usage for 8 of 16 pairs, suggesting genetic constraints.

CDR1 and CDR2 are drawn from the germline V gene: SNHLY, FYNNEI. Relative to germline, V is missing 7 bases and J is missing 8 bases, with 8 bases of the junction outside any gene match. Taken from cysteine to phenylalanine, the CDR3 has 14 residues. Only CDR3 DNA is held: 42 bases, read in frame from base 1. The twin pairs came from the European Cystic Fibrosis Twin and Sibling Study Cohort, which recruited patients from 158 CF clinics across 14 European countries. Zygosity and CFTR genotype were verified in-house, with zygosity tested by multiplex PCR of nine short tandem repeat loci. Peripheral blood was sampled from each twin, with clinical parameters recorded on the day of blood sampling. Genomic DNA was isolated from peripheral blood cells with phenol/chloroform and kept in TE buffer at 4 degrees C. On this clone itself: Its antigen target is currently unknown. Base qualities are not recorded, but no much larger clone differs from it by a single base.

TCR beta CDR3 regions were amplified by multiplex PCR using the immunoSEQ immune profiling system, following the manufacturer's instructions. Sequencing was performed on an Illumina NextSeq system. The published analysis was carried out like this. Sequence data were processed on the immunoSEQ Analyzer platform, and clonality was computed as the square root of Simpson's index of productive rearrangements. Jensen-Shannon distance served as the measure of similarity in V and J usage, while OLGA was used to compute CDR3 generation probabilities. Shared CDR3 sequences were searched in the immuneACCESS database (August 2020) and in VDJdb (December 2020). The clones in this table, taken by TCRdb from immuneACCESS, are in-frame only. Not every clone is retained; where verified, under half of the shortfall comes from an unresolved V gene, and the cause of the rest is unknown. V and J calls and clone size are copied from that table; D and trimming were computed from the DNA. The sample table records approximately 25,000 clones; under 95% of these occur just once. The ten largest clones capture about 0.31% of the sample.

This TCR came from a girl aged 2-10 years with cystic fibrosis. The sample comprised blood. The V and J genes are TRBV2 and TRBJ1-2, and 12 junction bases match TRBD1. CDR3 loop: CASTWGQGAKGYTF. The bases read TGTGCCAGCACTTGGGGACAGGGGGCAAAAGGCTACACCTTC.